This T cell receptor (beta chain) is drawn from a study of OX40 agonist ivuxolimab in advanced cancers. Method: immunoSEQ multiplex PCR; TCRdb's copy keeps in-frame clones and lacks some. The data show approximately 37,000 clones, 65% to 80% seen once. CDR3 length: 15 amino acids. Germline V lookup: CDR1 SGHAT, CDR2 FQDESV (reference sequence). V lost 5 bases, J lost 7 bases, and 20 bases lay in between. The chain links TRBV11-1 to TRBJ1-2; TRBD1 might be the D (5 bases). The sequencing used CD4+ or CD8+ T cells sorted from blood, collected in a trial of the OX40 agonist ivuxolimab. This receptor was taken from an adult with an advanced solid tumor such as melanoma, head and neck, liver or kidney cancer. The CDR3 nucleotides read TGTGCCAGCAGCCCGATGGGACGGAAACATCCTGGCTACACCTTC. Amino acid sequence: CASSPMGRKHPGYTF. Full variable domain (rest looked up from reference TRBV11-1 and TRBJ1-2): EAEVAQSPRYKITEKSQAVAFWCDPISGHATLYWYRQILGQGPELLVQFQDESVVDDSQLPKDRFSAERLKGVDSTLKIQPAELGDSAMYLCASSPMGRKHPGYTFGSGTRLTVV.